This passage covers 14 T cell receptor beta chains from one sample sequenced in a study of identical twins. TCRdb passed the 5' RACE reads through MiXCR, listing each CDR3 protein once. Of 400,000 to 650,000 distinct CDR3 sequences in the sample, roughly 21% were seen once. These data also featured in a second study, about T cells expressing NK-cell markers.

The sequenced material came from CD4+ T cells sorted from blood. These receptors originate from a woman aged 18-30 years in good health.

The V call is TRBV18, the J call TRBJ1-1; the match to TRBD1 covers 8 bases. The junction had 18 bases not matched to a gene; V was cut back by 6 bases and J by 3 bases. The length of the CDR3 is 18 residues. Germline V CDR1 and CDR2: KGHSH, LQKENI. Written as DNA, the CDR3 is TGTGCCAGCTCCGAATACCAACCTTCAGGGGGCTTGTACACTGAAGCTTTCTTT. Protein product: CASSEYQPSGGLYTEAFF.

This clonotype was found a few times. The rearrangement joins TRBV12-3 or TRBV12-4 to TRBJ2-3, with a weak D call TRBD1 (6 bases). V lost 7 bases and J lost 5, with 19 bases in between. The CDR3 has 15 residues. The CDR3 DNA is TGTGCCAGCACCTTGGGAGAGTCGGGACAAGATACGCAGTATTTT. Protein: CASTLGESGQDTQYF.

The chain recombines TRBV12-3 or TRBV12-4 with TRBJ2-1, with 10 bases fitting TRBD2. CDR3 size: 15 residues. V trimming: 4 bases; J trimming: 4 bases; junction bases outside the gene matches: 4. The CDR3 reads CASSYRTSGYNEQFF. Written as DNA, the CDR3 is TGTGCCAGCAGTTATAGGACTAGCGGTTACAATGAGCAGTTCTTC.

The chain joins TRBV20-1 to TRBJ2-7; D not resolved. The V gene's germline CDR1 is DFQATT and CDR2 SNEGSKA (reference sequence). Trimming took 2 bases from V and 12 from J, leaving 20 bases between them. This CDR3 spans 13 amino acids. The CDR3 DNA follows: TGCAGTGCTAGACACCAGAACAGACCAGAATTGTACTTC. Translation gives CSARHQNRPELYF.

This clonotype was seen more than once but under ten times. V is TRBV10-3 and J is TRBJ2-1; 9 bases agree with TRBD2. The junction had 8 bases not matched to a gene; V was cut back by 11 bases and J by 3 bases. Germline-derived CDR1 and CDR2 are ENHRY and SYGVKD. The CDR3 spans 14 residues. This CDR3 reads CASSGAGGYNEQFF. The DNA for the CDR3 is TGTGCCTCCTCCGGAGCGGGAGGCTACAATGAGCAGTTCTTC.

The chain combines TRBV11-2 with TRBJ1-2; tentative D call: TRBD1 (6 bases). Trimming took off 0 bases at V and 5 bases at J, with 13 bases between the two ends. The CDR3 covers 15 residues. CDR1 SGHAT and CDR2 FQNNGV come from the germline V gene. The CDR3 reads CASSLDGQGRYGYTF. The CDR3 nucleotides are TGTGCCAGCAGCTTAGATGGCCAGGGGAGGTATGGCTACACCTTC.

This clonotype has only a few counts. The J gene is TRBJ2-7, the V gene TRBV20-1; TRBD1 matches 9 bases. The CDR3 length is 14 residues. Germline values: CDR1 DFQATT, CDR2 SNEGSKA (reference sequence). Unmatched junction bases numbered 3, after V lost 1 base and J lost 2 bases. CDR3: CSARAGTGTYEQYF. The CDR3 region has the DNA TGCAGTGCTAGAGCCGGGACAGGGACCTACGAGCAGTACTTC.

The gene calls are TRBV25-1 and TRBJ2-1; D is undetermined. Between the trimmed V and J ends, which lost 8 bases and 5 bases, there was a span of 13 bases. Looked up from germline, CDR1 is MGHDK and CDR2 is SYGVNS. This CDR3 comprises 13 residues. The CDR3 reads CASGKYRNNEQFF. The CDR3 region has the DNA TGTGCCAGCGGAAAATACAGAAACAATGAGCAGTTCTTC.

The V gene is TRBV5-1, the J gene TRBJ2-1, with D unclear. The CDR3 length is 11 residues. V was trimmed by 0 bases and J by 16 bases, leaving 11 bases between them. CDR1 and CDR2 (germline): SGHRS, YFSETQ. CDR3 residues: CASSLGPLPFF. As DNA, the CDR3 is TGCGCCAGCAGCTTGGGCCCTCTCCCTTTCTTC.

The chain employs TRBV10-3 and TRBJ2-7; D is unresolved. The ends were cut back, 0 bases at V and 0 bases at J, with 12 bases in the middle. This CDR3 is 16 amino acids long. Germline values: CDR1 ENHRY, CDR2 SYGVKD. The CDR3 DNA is TGTGCCATCAGTGAGTCTGTTCTTAGGAGCTCCTACGAGCAGTACTTC. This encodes CAISESVLRSSYEQYF.

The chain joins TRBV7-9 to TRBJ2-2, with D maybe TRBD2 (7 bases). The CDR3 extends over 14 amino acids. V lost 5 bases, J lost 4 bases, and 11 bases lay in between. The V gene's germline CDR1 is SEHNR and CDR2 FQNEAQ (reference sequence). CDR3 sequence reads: CASSVGGATGELFF. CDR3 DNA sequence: TGTGCCAGCAGCGTGGGGGGGGCCACCGGGGAGCTGTTTTTT. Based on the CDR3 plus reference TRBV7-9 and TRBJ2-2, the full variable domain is DTGVSQNPRHKITKRGQNVTFRCDPISEHNRLYWYRQTLGQGPEFLTYFQNEAQLEKSRLLSDRFSAERPKGSFSTLEIQRTEQGDSAMYLCASSVGGATGELFFGEGSRLTVL.

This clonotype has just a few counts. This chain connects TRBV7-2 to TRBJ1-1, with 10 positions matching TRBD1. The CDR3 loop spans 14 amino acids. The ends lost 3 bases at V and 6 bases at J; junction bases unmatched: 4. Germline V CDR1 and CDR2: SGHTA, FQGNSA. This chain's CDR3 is CASSLDRGVAEAFF. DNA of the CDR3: TGTGCCAGCAGCTTGGACAGGGGGGTTGCTGAAGCTTTCTTT.

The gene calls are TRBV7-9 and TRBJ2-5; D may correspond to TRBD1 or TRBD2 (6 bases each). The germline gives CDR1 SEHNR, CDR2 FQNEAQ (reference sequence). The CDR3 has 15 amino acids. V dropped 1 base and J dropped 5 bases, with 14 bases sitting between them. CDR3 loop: CASSLDGGNMETQYF. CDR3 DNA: TGTGCCAGCAGCTTAGACGGGGGCAATATGGAGACCCAGTACTTC.

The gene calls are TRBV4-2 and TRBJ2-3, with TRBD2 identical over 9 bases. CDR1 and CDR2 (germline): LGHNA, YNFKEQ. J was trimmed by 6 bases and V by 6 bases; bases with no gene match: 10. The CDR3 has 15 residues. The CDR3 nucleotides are TGTGCCAGCAGTCCTACGCGGGGGGGCTGGGATACGCAGTATTTT. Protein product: CASSPTRGGWDTQYF.